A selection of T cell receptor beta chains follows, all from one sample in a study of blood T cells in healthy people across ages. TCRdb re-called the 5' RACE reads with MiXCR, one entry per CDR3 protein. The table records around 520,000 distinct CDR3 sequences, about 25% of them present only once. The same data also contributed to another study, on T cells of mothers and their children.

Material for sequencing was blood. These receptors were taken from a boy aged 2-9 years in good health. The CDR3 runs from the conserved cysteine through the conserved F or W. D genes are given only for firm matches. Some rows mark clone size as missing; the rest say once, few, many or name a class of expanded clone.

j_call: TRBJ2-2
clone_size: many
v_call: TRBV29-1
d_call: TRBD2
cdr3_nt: TGCAGCGTTGAAGATGAACTAGCGGGAGCCGGGGAGCTGTTTTTT
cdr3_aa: CSVEDELAGAGELFF

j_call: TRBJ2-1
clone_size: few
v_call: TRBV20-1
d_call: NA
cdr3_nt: TGCAGTGCTAGTGTGATCAATGAGCAGTTCTTC
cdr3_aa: CSASVINEQFF

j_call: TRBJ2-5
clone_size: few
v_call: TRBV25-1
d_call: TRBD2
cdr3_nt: TGTGCCAGCAGTGAATGGGGACTAGCGGAAGAGACCCAGTACTTC
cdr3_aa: CASSEWGLAEETQYF

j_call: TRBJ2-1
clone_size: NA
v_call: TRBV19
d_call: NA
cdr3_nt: TGTGCCAGTAGTATGAGGAGAGGGGCCCTGTACAATGAGCAGTTCTTC
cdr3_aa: CASSMRRGALYNEQFF

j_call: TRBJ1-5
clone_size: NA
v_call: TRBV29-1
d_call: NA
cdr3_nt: TGCAGCGTGGGGTGGCCTAATCAGCCCCAGCATTTT
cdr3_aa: CSVGWPNQPQHF

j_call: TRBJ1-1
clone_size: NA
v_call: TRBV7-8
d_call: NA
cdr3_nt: TGTGCCAGCAGCAGGAGGGACGTAGAACCTGAAGCTTTCTTT
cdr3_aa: CASSRRDVEPEAFF

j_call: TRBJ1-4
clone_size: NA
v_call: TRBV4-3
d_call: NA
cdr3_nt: TGCGCCAGCAGCCAAGATTTTTACGGGCCACTGTTTTTT
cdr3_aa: CASSQDFYGPLFF

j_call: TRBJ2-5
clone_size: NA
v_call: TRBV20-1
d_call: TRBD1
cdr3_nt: TGCAGTGCTAGAAGGCAGGGGGCCTCTCGAGAGACCCAGTACTTC
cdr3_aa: CSARRQGASRETQYF

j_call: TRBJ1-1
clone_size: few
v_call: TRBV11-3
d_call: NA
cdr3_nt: TGTGCCAGCAAGCCGGGGGCGAGTAGCACTGAAGCTTTCTTT
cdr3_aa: CASKPGASSTEAFF

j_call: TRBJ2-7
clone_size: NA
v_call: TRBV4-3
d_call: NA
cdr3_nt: TGCGCCAGCAGCCAAGGTTATCGGAGGGGCCCCGCCGCCTTCTACGAGCAGTACTTC
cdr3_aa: CASSQGYRRGPAAFYEQYF

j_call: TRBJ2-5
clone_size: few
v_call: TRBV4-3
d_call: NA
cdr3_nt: TGCGCCGGCAGCCATGAGGGGGGACCACACCAAGAGACCCAGTACTTC
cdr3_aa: CAGSHEGGPHQETQYF

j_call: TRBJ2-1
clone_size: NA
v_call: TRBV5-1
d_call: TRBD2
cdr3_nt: TGCGCCAGCAGCGGGACTAGCGGGGCGAGCTCCTACAATGAGCAGTTCTTC
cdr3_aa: CASSGTSGASSYNEQFF

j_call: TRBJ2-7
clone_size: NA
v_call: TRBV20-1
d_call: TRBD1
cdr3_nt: TGCAGTGCCAAGGACAGGGGGAATGATTACGAGCAGTACTTC
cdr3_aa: CSAKDRGNDYEQYF

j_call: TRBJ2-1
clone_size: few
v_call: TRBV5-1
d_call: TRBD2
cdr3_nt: TGCGCCAGCAGCTTTGGGCTAGCGGGGGGTGATGAGCAGTTCTTC
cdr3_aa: CASSFGLAGGDEQFF

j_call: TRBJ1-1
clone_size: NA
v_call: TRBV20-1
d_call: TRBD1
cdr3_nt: TGCAGTGCTAGAGATCGTGAGGGGGCAAGGAACACTGAAGCTTTCTTT
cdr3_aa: CSARDREGARNTEAFF

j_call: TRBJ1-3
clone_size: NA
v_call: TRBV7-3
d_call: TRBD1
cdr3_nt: TGTGCCAGCAGTCAACAGGGGGGATCTGGAAACACCATATATTTT
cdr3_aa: CASSQQGGSGNTIYF

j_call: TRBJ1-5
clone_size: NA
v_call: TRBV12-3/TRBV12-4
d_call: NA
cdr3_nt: TGTGCCAGCAGTGGGGATGGTGGCGGCAATCAGCCCCAGCATTTT
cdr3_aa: CASSGDGGGNQPQHF

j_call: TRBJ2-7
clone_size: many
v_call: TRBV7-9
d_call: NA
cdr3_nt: TGTGCCAGCAGCTCCTTTGAGGCAGCAGGCTCCTACGAGCAGTACTTC
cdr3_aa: CASSSFEAAGSYEQYF

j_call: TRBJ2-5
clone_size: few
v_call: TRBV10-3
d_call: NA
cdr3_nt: TGTGCCATCAGTGCCACGACAATTCAAGAGACCCAGTACTTC
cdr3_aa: CAISATTIQETQYF

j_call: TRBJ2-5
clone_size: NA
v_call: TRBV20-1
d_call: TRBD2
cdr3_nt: TGCAGTGCCAATAGCGGGGGTAAAGAGACCCAGTACTTC
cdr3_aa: CSANSGGKETQYF

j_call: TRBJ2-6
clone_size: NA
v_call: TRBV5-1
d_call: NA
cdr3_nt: TGCGCCAGCAGCTTATGGGGTGCTGGGGCCAACGTCCTGACTTTC
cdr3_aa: CASSLWGAGANVLTF

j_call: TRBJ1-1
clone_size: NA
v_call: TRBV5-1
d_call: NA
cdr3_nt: TGCGCCAGCAGGAGGGTGGGCGAGACGAACACTGAAGCTTTCTTT
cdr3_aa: CASRRVGETNTEAFF

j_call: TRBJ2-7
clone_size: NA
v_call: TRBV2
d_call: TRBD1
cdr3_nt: TGTGCCAGCAGTGGGGTGACAGGGTACGAGCAGTACTTC
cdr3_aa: CASSGVTGYEQYF

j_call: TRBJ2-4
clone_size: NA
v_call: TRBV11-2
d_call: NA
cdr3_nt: TGTGCCAGCAGCCCCATTAGGCTAGCCAAAAACATTCAGTACTTC
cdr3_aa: CASSPIRLAKNIQYF

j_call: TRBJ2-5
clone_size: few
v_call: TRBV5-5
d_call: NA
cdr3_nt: TGTGCCAGCAGCGCTGAGGCTTACAATGAGCAGTCCTTC
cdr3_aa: CASSAEAYNEQSF

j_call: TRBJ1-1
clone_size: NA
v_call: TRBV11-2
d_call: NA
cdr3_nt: TGTGCCAGCAGCTCAGGGTTCATGAACACTGAAGCTTTCTTT
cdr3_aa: CASSSGFMNTEAFF

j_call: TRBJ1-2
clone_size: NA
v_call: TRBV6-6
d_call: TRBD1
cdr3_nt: TGTGCCAGCAGTTACTCGGGGACAGGATTCTATGGCTACACCTTC
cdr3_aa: CASSYSGTGFYGYTF

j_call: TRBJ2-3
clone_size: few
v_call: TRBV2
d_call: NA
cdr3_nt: TGTGCCAGCAGTGACCCGGGACACCTATTCTCTAGCACAGATACGCAGTATTTT
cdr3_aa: CASSDPGHLFSSTDTQYF

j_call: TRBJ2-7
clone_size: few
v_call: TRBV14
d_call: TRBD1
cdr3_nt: TGTGCCAGCAGCAGGGCCGGGACAGGGGTCTACGAGCAGTACTTC
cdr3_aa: CASSRAGTGVYEQYF

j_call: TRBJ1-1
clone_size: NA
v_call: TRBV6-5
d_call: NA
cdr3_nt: TGTGCCAGCAGACTTGGGGATGGGTCGGCTTTCTTT
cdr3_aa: CASRLGDGSAFF

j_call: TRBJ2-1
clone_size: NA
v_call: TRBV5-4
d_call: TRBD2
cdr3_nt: TGTGCCAGCAGCTTCCAGACTAGCGGTTACAATGAGCAGTTCTTC
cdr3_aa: CASSFQTSGYNEQFF

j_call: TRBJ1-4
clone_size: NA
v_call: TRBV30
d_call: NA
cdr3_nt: TGTGCCTGGAGTATAGACGGCGAAAAACTGTTTTTT
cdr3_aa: CAWSIDGEKLFF

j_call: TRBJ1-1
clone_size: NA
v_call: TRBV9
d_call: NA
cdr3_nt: TGTGCCAGCAGCCCGACAGCTGAATGGCGGTACACTGAAGCTTTCTTT
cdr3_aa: CASSPTAEWRYTEAFF

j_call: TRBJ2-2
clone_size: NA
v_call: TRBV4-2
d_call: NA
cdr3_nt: TGTGCCAGCAGCCAAGAGCGCGGATACACCGGGGAGCTGTTTTTT
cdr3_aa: CASSQERGYTGELFF

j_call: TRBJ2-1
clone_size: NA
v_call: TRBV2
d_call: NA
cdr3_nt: TGTGCCAGCAGTGGATCAAAGGGGAGGCAGTTCTTC
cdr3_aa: CASSGSKGRQFF

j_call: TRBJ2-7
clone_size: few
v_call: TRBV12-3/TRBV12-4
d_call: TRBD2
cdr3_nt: TGTGCCAGCACCCTGGGACTAGCGAGTCCCTACGAGCAGTACTTC
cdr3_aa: CASTLGLASPYEQYF

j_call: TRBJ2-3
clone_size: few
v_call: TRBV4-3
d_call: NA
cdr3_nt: TGCGCCAGCAGCCAAGTCGCCCAAGATACGCAGTATTTT
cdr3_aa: CASSQVAQDTQYF

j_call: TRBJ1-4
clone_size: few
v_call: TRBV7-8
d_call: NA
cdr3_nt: TGTGCCAGCAGCAAGGGATTGAGGAATGAAAAACTGTTTTTT
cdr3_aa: CASSKGLRNEKLFF

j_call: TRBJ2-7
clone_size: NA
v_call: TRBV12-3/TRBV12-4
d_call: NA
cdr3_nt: TGTGCTCTCATCTACGAGCAGTACTTC
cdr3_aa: CALIYEQYF

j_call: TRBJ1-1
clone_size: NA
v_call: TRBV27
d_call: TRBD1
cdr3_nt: TGTGCCAGCAGGACAGGGGGCAACACTGAAGCTTTCTTT
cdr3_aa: CASRTGGNTEAFF

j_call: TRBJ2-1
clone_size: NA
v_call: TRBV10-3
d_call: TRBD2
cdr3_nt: TGTGCCATCAGTGGACTAGCGCCCAATGAGCAGTTCTTC
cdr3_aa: CAISGLAPNEQFF

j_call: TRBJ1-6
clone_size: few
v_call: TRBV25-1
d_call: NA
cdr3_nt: TGTGCCAGCAGTGCCGGGACACCGAATTCACCCCTCCACTTT
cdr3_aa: CASSAGTPNSPLHF

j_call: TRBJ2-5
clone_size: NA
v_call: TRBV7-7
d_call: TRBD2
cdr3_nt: TGTGCCAGCAGCCCATCTCCGGGACTACCCCGGGGGACCCAGTACTTC
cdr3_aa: CASSPSPGLPRGTQYF

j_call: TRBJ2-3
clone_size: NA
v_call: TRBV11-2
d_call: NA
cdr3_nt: TGTGCCAGCAGCTTAGAAACGGGCCAGTCCACAGATACGCAGTATTTT
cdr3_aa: CASSLETGQSTDTQYF

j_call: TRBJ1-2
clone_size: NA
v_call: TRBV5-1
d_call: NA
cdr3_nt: TGCGCCAGCAGCTTGTACGACGGCTATGGCTACACCTTC
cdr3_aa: CASSLYDGYGYTF

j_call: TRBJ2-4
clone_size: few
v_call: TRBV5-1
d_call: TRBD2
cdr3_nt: TGCGCCAGCAGCGCCTCACTAGCGGGGAAAAACATTCAGTACTTC
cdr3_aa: CASSASLAGKNIQYF

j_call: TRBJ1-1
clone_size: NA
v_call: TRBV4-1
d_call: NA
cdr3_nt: TGCGCCAGCAGGTCTATCAGGGTTCGGACTGAAGCTTTCTTT
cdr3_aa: CASRSIRVRTEAFF

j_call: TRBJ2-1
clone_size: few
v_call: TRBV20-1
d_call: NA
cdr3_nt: TGCAGTGCTAGAGAACGGGAAAATGAGCAGTTCTTC
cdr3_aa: CSARERENEQFF

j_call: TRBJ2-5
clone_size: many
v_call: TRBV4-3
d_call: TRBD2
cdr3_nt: TGCGCCAGCAGCCCTTTAGCGGGAGAAGAGACCCAGTACTTC
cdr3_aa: CASSPLAGEETQYF

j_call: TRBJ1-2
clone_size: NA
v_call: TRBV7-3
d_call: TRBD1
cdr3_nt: TGTGCCAGCAGCCTTACAGGGGGCGCGAATGGCTACACCTTC
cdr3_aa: CASSLTGGANGYTF

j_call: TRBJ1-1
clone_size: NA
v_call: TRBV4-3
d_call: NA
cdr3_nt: TGCGCCAGCAGCCAAGAGACAGGACGGGTGGGAGCTTTCTTT
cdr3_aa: CASSQETGRVGAFF

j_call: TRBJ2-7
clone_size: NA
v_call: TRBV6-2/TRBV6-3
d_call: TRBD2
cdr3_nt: TGTGCCAGCAGTTACGCGGTAGCGGGAGTCTACGAGCAGTACTTC
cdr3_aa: CASSYAVAGVYEQYF

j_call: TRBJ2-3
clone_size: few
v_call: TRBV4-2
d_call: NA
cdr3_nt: TGTGCCAGCAGCTGGGAGGAAAAAAGCACAGATACGCAGTATTTT
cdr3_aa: CASSWEEKSTDTQYF

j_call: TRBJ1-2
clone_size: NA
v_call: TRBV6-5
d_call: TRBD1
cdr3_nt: TGTGCCAGCAGTTTGGGACAGGGGCACCCCTATGGCTACACCTTC
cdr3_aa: CASSLGQGHPYGYTF

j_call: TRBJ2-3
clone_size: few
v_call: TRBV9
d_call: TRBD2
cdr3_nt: TGTGCCAGCAGCGTAGGAGCGGGGAGGAGCACAGATACGCAGTATTTT
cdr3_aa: CASSVGAGRSTDTQYF

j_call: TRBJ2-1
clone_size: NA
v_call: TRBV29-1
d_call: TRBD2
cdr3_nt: TGCAGCGTGCAGACTTTAGCGGGCCGATCGTACAATGAGCAGTTCTTC
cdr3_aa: CSVQTLAGRSYNEQFF

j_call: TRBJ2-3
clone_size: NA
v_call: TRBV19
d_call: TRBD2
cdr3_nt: TGTGCCGCAGGTAGCGGGAGTACAGATACGCAGTATTTT
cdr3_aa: CAAGSGSTDTQYF